Sequencing of this TCR beta chain was carried out in a study of OX40 agonist ivuxolimab in advanced cancers. Here immunoSEQ multiplex PCR was the method, and the copy in TCRdb shows in-frame clones only, minus some. The sample has about 80,000 clones, 92% seen once. V was pared by 3 bases and J by 0 bases, with 9 bases between. CDR1 MNHEY and CDR2 SMNVEV come from the germline V gene (reference sequence). The CDR3 is 16 amino acids. The starting material was CD4+ or CD8+ T cells sorted from blood, obtained in a trial of the OX40 agonist ivuxolimab. This chain uses TRBV27 with TRBJ2-6, with D perhaps being TRBD1 or TRBD2 (5 bases each). The sequence derives from an adult with an advanced solid tumor such as melanoma, head and neck, liver or kidney cancer. The CDR3 DNA sequence: TGTGCCAGCAGTTTCTCCGGGGCCTCTGGGGCCAACGTCCTGACTTTC. Its translation: CASSFSGASGANVLTF.